What follows are 9 T cell receptor beta chains derived from one specimen sequenced in a study of CD8+ T cells in alopecia areata. Extracted RNA was reverse transcribed, and the resulting cDNA served as sequencing template. The protocol was immunoSEQ multiplex PCR, while the TCRdb copy is restricted to in-frame clones and leaves out a portion. The sample includes about 190,000 clones, roughly three fifths of them seen just once. Treatment denoted: oral pan-JAK inhibitor, 5-10 mg twice daily. Specimen: CD4+ T cells sorted from blood, collected at week 4, from a patient treated with tofacitinib. These receptors originate from a human donor with alopecia areata.

This chain uses TRBV29-1 with TRBJ2-7, with TRBD2 identical over 14 bases. V shed 6 bases, J shed 1 base, and the junction held 5 bases outside the gene matches. CDR1 is SQVTM and CDR2 is ANQGSEA in the germline V gene. The CDR3 covers 15 residues. CDR3 DNA: TGCAGCGTCGGGACTAGCGGGAGTACATCCTACGAGCAGTACTTC. Residues: CSVGTSGSTSYEQYF.

The chain combines TRBV29-1 with TRBJ2-2; 8 bases fit TRBD1. This CDR3 comprises 14 residues. The V gene end was trimmed by 7 bases and the J gene end by 0 bases; junction bases not matched to a gene: 4. CDR1 and CDR2 from the germline V gene are SQVTM and ANQGSEA. This CDR3 is CSALTGANTGELFF. The DNA of the CDR3 is TGCAGCGCATTGACAGGGGCGAACACCGGGGAGCTGTTTTTT.

This rearrangement joins TRBV7-2 to TRBJ2-1; D is unclear. Germline V CDR1 and CDR2: SGHTA, FQGNSA. This CDR3 comprises 13 residues. Deletions cut 5 bases from V and 10 bases from J, with 15 bases between. The CDR3 reads CASSPRLLAEQFF. The CDR3 bases are TGTGCCAGCAGCCCTAGACTCCTGGCCGAGCAGTTCTTC.

This sequence joins TRBV30 and TRBJ1-2, with 8 bases aligning to TRBD1. The CDR3 is made up of 12 amino acids. The junction had 6 bases not matched to a gene; V was cut back by 4 bases and J by 8 bases. Germline V gene sequence: CDR1 GTSNPN, CDR2 SVGIG (reference sequence). Here the CDR3 DNA reads TGTGCCTGGATAGGACAGGGTTACGGCTACACCTTC. This gives the protein CAWIGQGYGYTF. The full variable domain, rest sourced from reference TRBV30 and TRBJ1-2, is SQTIHQWPATLVQPVGSPLSLECTVEGTSNPNLYWYRQAAGRGLQLLFYSVGIGQISSEVPQNLSASRPQDRQFILSSKKLLLSDSGFYLCAWIGQGYGYTFGSGTRLTVV.

V gene TRBV4-3 combines with J gene TRBJ1-3, with 7 bases aligning to TRBD1. Germline CDR1 and CDR2: LGHNA and YSLEER. Unmatched junction bases numbered 7, after V lost 4 bases and J lost 1 base. The CDR3 length is 16 residues. The CDR3 protein is CASSRRTGGSGNTIYF. The CDR3, as DNA: TGCGCCAGCAGCCGACGGACAGGCGGATCTGGAAACACCATATATTTT.

V gene TRBV29-1 combines with J gene TRBJ2-1; unclear D gene. The V and J ends lost 7 bases and 0 bases respectively, with 10 bases between them. The CDR3 sequence is 13 residues long. Germline CDR1 SQVTM, CDR2 ANQGSEA. CDR3 bases: TGCAGCGGAAGTCTCAGCTCCTACAATGAGCAGTTCTTC. Its protein product is CSGSLSSYNEQFF.

The chain combines TRBV30 with TRBJ2-7; 7 bases fit TRBD2. Germline-derived CDR1 and CDR2 are GTSNPN and SVGIG (reference sequence). The CDR3 consists of 16 residues. Losses at the gene ends were 3 bases for V and 5 bases for J; bases not matched to a gene: 16. The CDR3 nucleotides are TGTGCCTGGAGGGGGGGGAGGTCATATGTTTTCCACGAGCAGTACTTC. Protein: CAWRGGRSYVFHEQYF.

This clone was recorded only once. The chain is built from TRBV29-1 and TRBJ2-1; D is ambiguous. CDR3 length: 13 amino acids. V lost 4 bases, J lost 6 bases, and 13 bases lay in between. Germline CDR1 reads SQVTM; CDR2 reads ANQGSEA. The CDR3 DNA reads TGCAGCGTTGGAGTTCCCCCAGTCAATGAGCAGTTCTTC. This gives the protein CSVGVPPVNEQFF.

The rearrangement uses TRBV30 and TRBJ2-5; D is uncertain. Trimming left V 6 bases short and J 5 bases short, with 16 bases between. The germline gives CDR1 GTSNPN, CDR2 SVGIG (reference sequence). The CDR3 contains 13 residues. CDR3 amino acids: CACLQDLPETQYF. The CDR3 DNA follows: TGTGCCTGCCTTCAAGATCTACCGGAGACCCAGTACTTC.